Following are 3 T cell receptor beta chains from one sample sequenced in a study of shared clonotypes between healthy human individuals. Measured with immunoSEQ multiplex PCR; TCRdb has only the in-frame clones, and not every one. The data hold 2 million to 2.5 million clones, with approximately 96% observed a single time. Material: naive CD4+ T cells sorted from blood. Subset denoted: CD45RA+ positively selected. The receptors shown here come from a man younger than 35 in good health.

V is TRBV5-1 and J is TRBJ2-7; the match to TRBD1 covers 7 bases. With V trimmed by 4 bases and J by 7 bases, 14 bases remained unmatched. The V gene's germline CDR1 is SGHRS and CDR2 YFSETQ. There are 15 residues in the CDR3. The CDR3 reads CASSAAGTATREQYF. CDR3 bases: TGCGCCAGCAGCGCGGCCGGGACAGCAACGCGGGAGCAGTACTTC.

This chain uses TRBV4-1 with TRBJ2-1, with D unresolved. This CDR3 is 16 amino acids long. The V gene's germline CDR1 is MGHRA and CDR2 YSYEKL. The V end was cut by 0 bases, the J end by 1 base, with 10 bases between. The CDR3 region is CASSQDMLISYNEQFF. The CDR3 nucleotides are TGCGCCAGCAGCCAAGATATGCTGATATCCTACAATGAGCAGTTCTTC.

Notes on this clone: The same CDR3 is also encoded by other DNA sequences in this sample. The J gene is TRBJ1-1, the V gene TRBV30, with a weak D call TRBD1 (5 bases). Trimming removed 8 bases from V and 5 bases from J, with 21 bases in between. CDR1 is GTSNPN and CDR2 is SVGIG in the germline V gene (reference sequence). CDR3 length: 14 residues. CDR3 bases: TGTGCCCGGACGGCCGGGCAGGGTGGAACTGAAGCTTTCTTT. It is translated as CARTAGQGGTEAFF.